Presented here are 19 T cell receptor beta chains from one specimen sequenced in a study of T cells in Graves' hyperthyroidism and ophthalmopathy. TCR beta CDR3 regions were amplified from RNA. TCR CDR3 underwent first-round RT-PCR with the HTBI primer set. TCRdb re-called the multiplex PCR reads with MiXCR, one entry per CDR3 protein. The repertoire consists of about 530,000 distinct CDR3 sequences, with approximately 17% occurring once and the leading ten covering approximately 16%. Sequencing used blood. The receptors come from a young woman with Graves' ophthalmopathy.

The chain employs TRBV3-1 and TRBJ2-1; TRBD2 agrees at 12 bases. V dropped 4 bases and J dropped 12; count of bases not matched to a gene: 13. Looked up from germline, CDR1 is LGHDT and CDR2 is YNNKEL (reference sequence). The CDR3 spans 16 residues. The CDR3 DNA sequence: TGTGCCAGCAGCCGGAAGGGGCTAGCGGGGGGGCTGGTGCAGTTCTTC. It encodes CASSRKGLAGGLVQFF.

The chain couples TRBV2 to TRBJ2-5; D may match TRBD1 or TRBD2 (5 bases each). CDR3 length: 14 residues. V lost 3 bases, J lost 3 bases, and 11 bases lay in between. Germline V CDR1 and CDR2: SNHLY, FYNNEI. DNA for the CDR3: TGTGCCAGCAGTGAGGGACCGCTGAAAGAGACCCAGTACTTC. This gives the protein CASSEGPLKETQYF.

The rearrangement joins TRBV29-1 to TRBJ2-1, with D perhaps matching TRBD1 (6 bases). The V and J ends lost 7 bases and 4 bases respectively, with 14 bases between them. CDR3 length: 13 residues. Germline V lookup: CDR1 SQVTM, CDR2 ANQGSEA. The CDR3 DNA follows: TGCAGCGCCCAAAAGGACAGTTACAATGAGCAGTTCTTC. Its translation is CSAQKDSYNEQFF.

This rearrangement joins TRBV20-1 to TRBJ2-7; a possible D gene is TRBD2 (6 bases). The CDR3 covers 14 residues. Trimming shortened V by 5 bases and J by 5 bases, and 19 bases separated the two germline ends. Germline CDR1 DFQATT, CDR2 SNEGSKA (reference sequence). This CDR3 is CSAPLWQGGHEQYF. In DNA, the CDR3 is TGCAGTGCTCCCCTGTGGCAGGGAGGCCACGAGCAGTACTTC.

This clonotype was found many times. The genes are TRBV27 and TRBJ2-7; D is uncertain. CDR1 is MNHEY, CDR2 SMNVEV, per germline (reference sequence). The V gene lost 6 bases and the J gene lost 0 bases, with 12 bases spanning the gap. The CDR3 has 14 amino acids. The DNA of the CDR3 is TGTGCCAGCAGAGAGGCCGAGAGCTCCTACGAGCAGTACTTC. Protein: CASREAESSYEQYF.

This clonotype occurred many times. The V call is TRBV27, the J call TRBJ1-1; D unresolved. The V and J ends lost 4 bases and 7 bases respectively, with 13 bases between them. Germline V CDR1 and CDR2: MNHEY, SMNVEV (reference sequence). This CDR3 comprises 13 residues. CDR3 sequence (DNA): TGTGCCAGCAGTTCACCTCGGTTGCTTGAAGCTTTCTTT. It is translated as CASSSPRLLEAFF.

On this clonotype: A single base separates this from a much larger clone, so it may be a read error. The V and J genes are TRBV12-3 or TRBV12-4 and TRBJ1-4; D call uncertain. This CDR3 region has 15 residues. The CDR3 sequence is CASSPLPDTYGKPFF. CDR3 nucleotide sequence: TGTGCCAGCAGCCCCCTCCCCGACACCTATGGAAAACCGTTTTTT.

Of note for this clonotype: This could be a read error, since a much larger clone is one nucleotide away. This chain connects TRBV28 to TRBJ1-2; 8 positions match TRBD1. The J segment lost 1 base and the V segment lost 5 bases, leaving 9 bases of the junction unmatched. Germline CDR1 and CDR2: MDHEN and SYDVKM. The CDR3 runs 16 residues. The DNA for the CDR3 is TGTGCCAGCAGTCCTGCTGGACAGGGTAATAACTATGGCTACACCTTC. It is translated as CASSPAGQGNNYGYTF.

For this clonotype: One end of the junction varies from germline; a read error may be responsible. V and J are TRBV15 and TRBJ2-5; 10 bases agree with TRBD2. Germline V gene lookup returns CDR1 LNHNV and CDR2 YYDKDF (reference sequence). This CDR3 contains 14 residues. CDR3 DNA sequence: TGCGCCACCAATCCCGGGACTAGCGTTGAGACCCAGTACTTC. As protein: CATNPGTSVETQYF.

The sample holds a few counts of this clonotype. V usage is TRBV27 and J usage is TRBJ1-5; TRBD1 might be the D (6 bases). This CDR3 region has 14 residues. Germline V gene lookup returns CDR1 MNHEY and CDR2 SMNVEV (reference sequence). The germline V and J ends were trimmed by 3 bases and 1 base, with 7 bases remaining between them. CDR3 in amino acids: CASSFGQSNQPQHF. The CDR3 nucleotides read TGTGCCAGCAGTTTCGGACAGAGCAATCAGCCCCAGCATTTT.

The V gene is TRBV9, the J gene TRBJ1-1; D unclear. Germline CDR1 is SGDLS and CDR2 is YYNGEE. The CDR3 consists of 14 residues. Trimming cost V 0 bases and J 3 bases, with 9 bases left between them. The DNA for the CDR3 is TGTGCCAGCAGCGTAGTAGGGCACGACACTGAAGCTTTCTTT. Protein product: CASSVVGHDTEAFF.

This clonotype showed up many times. The CDR3 sequence: CASGDRTALEAFF. CDR3 nucleotides: TGTGCCAGCGGAGACCGGACGGCACTCGAAGCTTTCTTT. V usage is TRBV28 and J usage is TRBJ1-1; D unresolved. Trimming cost V 8 bases and J 8 bases, with 18 bases left between them. This CDR3 spans 13 amino acids. The germline CDR1 and CDR2 sequences are MDHEN and SYDVKM.

This clonotype was found a few times. This rearrangement joins TRBV28 to TRBJ2-4; 7 bases match TRBD1. Germline-derived CDR1 and CDR2 are MDHEN and SYDVKM. The CDR3 extends over 19 amino acids. V gave up 8 bases and J gave up 0 bases; unmatched junction bases: 19. The CDR3 DNA reads TGTGCCAGCGGTCCACACAGGGGCCCAGGGCAGATAGCCAAAAACATTCAGTACTTC. As protein: CASGPHRGPGQIAKNIQYF.

This clonotype appeared many times. J is TRBJ2-2 and V is TRBV6-2 or TRBV6-3; 12 nucleotides agree with TRBD1. V shed 6 bases and J 4 bases; nucleotides not matched to a gene: 3. The CDR3 totals 15 residues. The germline V gene has CDR1 MNHEY and CDR2 SVGEGT. The CDR3 is CASRRDRGLTGELFF. CDR3 nucleotide sequence: TGTGCCAGCAGGAGGGACAGGGGGCTCACCGGGGAGCTGTTTTTT.

This clonotype was detected many times. The chain carries TRBV12-3 or TRBV12-4 and TRBJ1-5; D unresolved. The CDR3 totals 14 residues. Trimming left V 6 bases short and J 2 bases short, with 11 bases between. This CDR3 is CASSPRVGNQPQHF. CDR3 bases: TGTGCCAGCAGCCCCCGAGTAGGCAATCAGCCCCAGCATTTT.

The genes are TRBV2 and TRBJ1-2; D perhaps matches TRBD1 (6 bases). Germline V gene sequence: CDR1 SNHLY, CDR2 FYNNEI. Trimming pared 4 bases from V and 6 bases from J, leaving 15 bases between. The CDR3 loop spans 14 amino acids. The CDR3 spells CASSGTGQRDGYTF. The CDR3 bases are TGTGCCAGCAGTGGGACGGGACAACGGGATGGCTACACCTTC.

This clonotype was observed at least ten times. The CDR3 reads CASSQDYDSQETQYF. In DNA form, the CDR3 reads TGTGCCAGCAGCCAAGATTACGACAGCCAAGAGACCCAGTACTTC. V and J are TRBV3-1 and TRBJ2-5, with TRBD1 as a possible D gene (5 bases). Germline V gene lookup returns CDR1 LGHDT and CDR2 YNNKEL (reference sequence). Trimming took off 0 bases at V and 1 base at J, with 9 bases between the two ends. The CDR3 is made up of 15 amino acids.

In this sample, this clonotype turned up many times. The chain joins TRBV19 to TRBJ2-1; 13 nucleotides align to TRBD2. Germline values: CDR1 LNHDA, CDR2 SQIVND (reference sequence). After removal of 9 bases from V and 6 bases from J, the junction contained 8 bases not matched to a gene. The CDR3 length is 15 residues. Written as DNA, the CDR3 is TGTGCCAGCAGCATCGGGACTAGCGGGACCAATGAGCAGTTCTTC. Amino acids: CASSIGTSGTNEQFF.

This clonotype was observed at least ten times. V and J are TRBV30 and TRBJ1-5; the D is unclear. V lost 2 bases to trimming and J lost 3 bases, with 11 bases between them. CDR3 length: 14 amino acids. The germline V gene has CDR1 GTSNPN and CDR2 SVGIG (reference sequence). The CDR3 DNA is TGTGCCTGGAGTCTATTGGGTTCCAATCAGCCCCAGCATTTT. Translation: CAWSLLGSNQPQHF.